This T cell receptor beta chain originates from a study of regulatory T cells in long-lasting Graves disease. Time point noted: newly diagnosed GD, antithyroid drugs for less than 3 months. PBMC RNA served as the TCR library source. Arm-PCR with iRepertoire HTBI primers amplified the CDR3 regions for these TCR beta libraries. TCRdb re-derived calls from the multiplex PCR reads in MiXCR, one entry per CDR3 protein. The sample includes approximately 480,000 distinct CDR3 sequences, around 15% of them seen just once. Findings of the study overall: Persistent Graves' cases showed lower TCR diversity than newly diagnosed cases.

Details on this clonotype: Its cognate antigen is unknown.

The sample was also linked to a second study, of T cells in Graves' hyperthyroidism and ophthalmopathy.

The source was peripheral blood mononuclear cells (PBMCs), collected at new diagnosis, from a patient treated with antithyroid drugs. The TCR originated in a man aged 40-55 years with Graves disease.

The CDR3: CACTLEEKNNEQFF. The DNA for the CDR3 is TGTGCCTGTACATTAGAAGAGAAAAACAATGAGCAGTTCTTC. The V and J genes are TRBV30 and TRBJ2-1; no definite D call. CDR1 GTSNPN and CDR2 SVGIG come from the germline V gene (reference sequence). V shed 6 bases and J shed 5 bases, with 17 bases lying between them. This CDR3 is built from 14 residues.